This T cell receptor beta chain stems from a study of beta chain features in type 1 diabetes. Overall study results and limits: Any role of HLA type in TCRB rearrangement remained unresolved here.

The table lists this clone with a few counts. As yet, its antigen is unknown. The V end lost 5 bases, the J end lost 5 bases, and 15 bases lay between the germline ends. The CDR3 extends over 14 amino acids. CDR1 is LNHDA and CDR2 is SQIVND in the germline V gene (reference sequence). TCRB transcripts that were expressed got sequenced, as all of the isolated RNA had been reverse transcribed. The method was immunoSEQ multiplex PCR; TCRdb's version includes in-frame clones alone and lacks a portion of them. Here the sample spans around 500,000 clones, around 28% being singletons. The V call is TRBV19, the J call TRBJ1-1; a weak D match, TRBD1 (6 bases). The sample comprised naive CD4+ T cells from blood. This clonotype originated in a man aged 18 to 30 in good health. CDR3 sequence reads: CASSQQGARTEAFF. As DNA, the CDR3 is TGTGCCAGTAGTCAACAGGGAGCGAGGACTGAAGCTTTCTTT.